The 10 T cell receptor beta chains presented below share a single source sample, sequenced in a study of T cell repertoires in cytomegalovirus infection. Each CDR3 protein is one row after TCRdb ran MiXCR on the reads. Among approximately 910,000 distinct CDR3 sequences, approximately 31% were seen once, and the ten largest hold over 11%. These receptors have no known antigen. Sequencing was performed on cultured CD8+ T cells from PBMCs, taken from culture after CMV antigen stimulation. The receptor source for this set is a human donor in good health (CMV status not recorded). Some clones in this sample may be carry-over from other donors' samples.

This clonotype was detected only a few times. At one of its ends the junction is not consistent with the germline gene, which may arise from a read error. This chain uses TRBV6-2 or TRBV6-3 with TRBJ2-3; D not certain. The CDR3 is 13 residues long. Germline CDR1 is MNHEY and CDR2 is SVGEGT. The CDR3 sequence: CASLGLNTDAQYF. The CDR3 DNA reads TGTGCCAGCCTCGGGCTAAACACAGATGCGCAGTATTTT.

The chain couples TRBV6-1 to TRBJ2-5, with 8 bases lining up with TRBD1. The CDR3 has 14 residues. Germline CDR1 reads MNHNS; CDR2 reads SASEGT. V lost 6 bases, J lost 5 bases, and 8 bases stayed unmatched. In DNA, the CDR3 is TGTGCCAGCAGCTCATGGACAGGGAGCGAGACCCAGTACTTC. It encodes CASSSWTGSETQYF.

V usage is TRBV19 and J usage is TRBJ2-6; a weak D match, TRBD2 (6 bases). CDR1 and CDR2 (germline): LNHDA, SQIVND (reference sequence). The CDR3 totals 15 residues. The germline V and J ends were trimmed by 6 bases and 4 bases, with 13 bases remaining between them. The CDR3 sequence: CASSNAGLGANVLTF. The CDR3, as DNA: TGTGCCAGTAGCAACGCGGGGCTGGGGGCCAACGTCCTGACTTTC.

The chain uses TRBV3-1 and TRBJ1-2; D remains ambiguous. Germline assignment: CDR1 LGHDT and CDR2 YNNKEL (reference sequence). This CDR3 is 15 amino acids long. The germline V and J ends were trimmed by 0 bases and 8 bases, with 16 bases remaining between them. Written as DNA, the CDR3 is TGTGCCAGCAGCCAAGAAGTGTATTCAGGACGGGGCTACACCTTC. Its translation: CASSQEVYSGRGYTF.

The rearrangement links TRBV10-3 to TRBJ2-5, with 13 bases matching TRBD2. The ends lost 4 bases at V and 5 bases at J; junction bases unmatched: 7. The length of the CDR3 is 16 residues. From germline, CDR1 is ENHRY and CDR2 SYGVKD. The CDR3 DNA reads TGTGCCATCAGTGGGGGGACTAGCGGGGTCTCGGAGACCCAGTACTTC. Amino acid sequence: CAISGGTSGVSETQYF.

The sample holds a few counts of this clonotype. The chain uses TRBV9 and TRBJ2-5; 8 bases match TRBD2. Per germline, CDR1 SGDLS and CDR2 YYNGEE. CDR3 size: 14 residues. Trimming cost V 4 bases and J 2 bases; bases outside gene matches: 4. This CDR3 is CASSPGTRQETQYF. Here the CDR3 DNA reads TGTGCCAGCAGCCCCGGGACTAGGCAAGAGACCCAGTACTTC. The whole variable domain, remainder taken from reference TRBV9 and TRBJ2-5, is DSGVTQTPKHLITATGQRVTLRCSPRSGDLSVYWYQQSLDQGLQFLIQYYNGEERAKGNILERFSAQQFPDLHSELNLSSLELGDSALYFCASSPGTRQETQYFGPGTRLLVL.

This rearrangement joins TRBV27 to TRBJ2-7; 7 bases agree with TRBD1. The CDR3 runs 14 residues. The germline CDR1 and CDR2 sequences are MNHEY and SMNVEV (reference sequence). J gave up 0 bases and V 3 bases, and 2 bases lay outside the gene matches. CDR3 loop: CASSFGQASYEQYF. CDR3 nucleotides: TGTGCCAGCAGTTTCGGACAGGCCTCCTACGAGCAGTACTTC.

This clonotype was picked up many times. The chain couples TRBV6-2 or TRBV6-3 to TRBJ1-5; D is uncertain. Germline V gene sequence: CDR1 MNHEY, CDR2 SVGEGT. The CDR3 has 12 residues. V dropped 0 bases and J dropped 7 bases, with 4 bases sitting between them. Written as DNA, the CDR3 is TGTGCCAGCAGTTACTCTGGGCAGCCCCAGCATTTT. Residues: CASSYSGQPQHF.

The chain uses TRBV6-6 and TRBJ1-2, with a possible D match to TRBD1 (6 bases). The V and J ends lost 7 bases and 6 bases respectively, with 18 bases between them. Germline values: CDR1 MNHNY, CDR2 SVGAGI (reference sequence). This CDR3 contains 14 residues. The CDR3 reads CASIGGAATDGYTF. For the CDR3, the DNA is TGTGCCAGCATCGGGGGGGCAGCCACCGATGGCTACACCTTC.

V and J are TRBV4-1 and TRBJ2-7, with D unclear. V was shortened by 0 bases and J by 7 bases, with 13 bases between the two germline ends. Germline loops: CDR1 MGHRA, CDR2 YSYEKL. This CDR3 is 14 amino acids long. CDR3 nucleotides: TGCGCCAGCAGCCAAGATCGGACCCCCAGTGAGCAGTACTTC. Protein: CASSQDRTPSEQYF.